The 21 T cell receptor beta chains below come from one sample, sequenced in a study of CD8 T cells in ankylosing spondylitis (TCRdb year 2017). Receptor amplification or capture employed 5' RACE. Sequenced using an Illumina HiSeq 2500. TCRdb trimmed public reads at Q25 via fastp, called clones via MiXCR and kept in-frame beta chains. Rows with one shared CDR3 protein collapse into an entry with the most common genes and DNA. The table for this sample lists roughly 190,000 distinct CDR3 sequences; about 13% of them were counted only once. Approximately 15% of the sample is in the top ten clones. The sequenced sample consisted of blood, either unsorted or a sorted T cell fraction (not recorded which). The receptor source for this set is a male donor with ankylosing spondylitis or in good health (not recorded which).

This clonotype was seen more than once but under ten times. CDR3 sequence reads: CASTRGGGMNTEAFF. The DNA for the CDR3 is TGTGCCAGCACTCGGGGGGGAGGGATGAACACTGAAGCTTTCTTT. V usage is TRBV2 and J usage is TRBJ1-1; the D gene is possibly TRBD1 (5 bases). CDR1 and CDR2 from the germline V gene are SNHLY and FYNNEI. With 7 bases removed from V and 0 bases from J, the gap between germline ends came to 15 bases. The CDR3 is 15 amino acids.

The chain has TRBV7-8 and TRBJ1-4; no clear D gene. CDR3 length: 14 residues. V shed 5 bases and J shed 5 bases, with 12 bases lying between them. Germline CDR1 and CDR2: SGHVS and FQNEAQ. The CDR3 DNA reads as TGTGCCAGCAGCACGCCGGACGGGAATGAAAAACTGTTTTTT. Its translation is CASSTPDGNEKLFF.

As DNA, the CDR3 is TGTGCCAGCAATCTCAGGGGCGATACGCAGTATTTT. Protein: CASNLRGDTQYF. The gene calls are TRBV7-9 and TRBJ2-3, with a tentative D call TRBD1 (6 bases). CDR3 size: 12 residues. The V and J ends lost 7 bases and 6 bases respectively, with 11 bases between them. Germline CDR1 is SEHNR and CDR2 is FQNEAQ (reference sequence).

The gene calls are TRBV27 and TRBJ2-3; 8 bases agree with TRBD2. The J segment lost 1 base and the V segment lost 1 base, leaving 7 bases of the junction unmatched. Germline loops: CDR1 MNHEY, CDR2 SMNVEV (reference sequence). This CDR3 is 17 amino acids long. The CDR3 protein is CASSLYAGTRGTDTQYF. CDR3 bases: TGTGCCAGCAGTTTATACGCCGGGACTAGGGGCACAGATACGCAGTATTTT.

This clonotype was seen ten or more times. The gene calls are TRBV12-3 or TRBV12-4 and TRBJ1-5, with D perhaps TRBD1 (6 bases). Trimming left V 3 bases short and J 6 bases short, with 12 bases between. The CDR3 extends over 14 amino acids. This CDR3 reads CASSFGGRGQPQHF. CDR3 coding DNA: TGTGCCAGCAGTTTTGGGGGGCGAGGTCAGCCCCAGCATTTT.

A few counts support this clonotype. The chain couples TRBV12-3 or TRBV12-4 to TRBJ2-2; a possible D gene is TRBD2 (5 bases). V dropped 2 bases and J dropped 3 bases, with 7 bases sitting between them. The CDR3 is 14 residues long. The chain's CDR3 is CASSLTGYTGELFF. For the CDR3, the DNA is TGTGCCAGCAGTTTAACGGGGTACACCGGGGAGCTGTTTTTT.

There are many counts of this clonotype. The V call is TRBV3-1, the J call TRBJ2-2; 11 nucleotides align to TRBD2. Losses at the gene ends were 4 bases for V and 3 bases for J; bases not matched to a gene: 1. The CDR3 loop spans 15 amino acids. Germline values: CDR1 LGHDT, CDR2 YNNKEL (reference sequence). The CDR3 coding sequence is TGTGCCAGCAGCCCACTAGCGGGAGACACCGGGGAGCTGTTTTTT. Its translation: CASSPLAGDTGELFF.

The chain couples TRBV7-6 to TRBJ2-7, with TRBD1 identical over 10 bases. Germline V gene lookup returns CDR1 SGHVS and CDR2 FNYEAQ. J gave up 5 bases and V 6 bases, and 13 bases lay outside the gene matches. The CDR3 length is 16 residues. Here the CDR3 reads CASRPGTGDLYHEQYF. CDR3 nucleotide sequence: TGTGCCAGCAGACCTGGGACAGGGGACCTCTACCACGAGCAGTACTTC.

The rearrangement uses TRBV12-3 or TRBV12-4 and TRBJ2-3; TRBD1 is a possible D gene (5 bases). V was cut by 1 base and J by 2 bases, with 13 bases left in between. The CDR3 sequence is 16 residues long. Here the CDR3 DNA reads TGTGCCAGCAGTTTAGGGGAAGGGGTCGCCACAGATACGCAGTATTTT. It specifies CASSLGEGVATDTQYF.

The chain couples TRBV4-1 to TRBJ2-7; a possible D gene is TRBD2 (6 bases). The length of the CDR3 is 16 residues. CDR1 is MGHRA, CDR2 YSYEKL, per germline. The V and J ends lost 0 bases and 3 bases respectively, with 15 bases between them. CDR3 DNA sequence: TGCGCCAGCAGCCAAGATGGAGGGCAGGCACTCTACGAGCAGTACTTC. Translated, it gives CASSQDGGQALYEQYF.

The V call is TRBV11-2, the J call TRBJ2-5; D is possibly TRBD1 (6 bases). This CDR3 is built from 16 residues. Germline-derived CDR1 and CDR2 are SGHAT and FQNNGV. Trimming took 4 bases from V and 2 from J, leaving 17 bases between them. The CDR3 DNA reads TGTGCCAGCAGCTCCGACCGGGCAGGGGATCAAGAGACCCAGTACTTC. Translated, it gives CASSSDRAGDQETQYF.

V usage is TRBV13 and J usage is TRBJ2-3; D might be TRBD2 (5 bases). The CDR3 is made up of 13 amino acids. Germline lookup yields CDR1 PRHDT and CDR2 FYEKMQ (reference sequence). V was pared by 0 bases and J by 8 bases, with 9 bases between. Here the CDR3 DNA reads TGTGCCAGCAGCTTAGGCCTAGAGGGTACGCAGTATTTT. Its protein is CASSLGLEGTQYF.

This clonotype was detected only a few times. The V gene is TRBV24-1, the J gene TRBJ2-5; 11 bases match TRBD1. The CDR3 is made up of 16 amino acids. Germline trimming cut 3 bases from V and 4 bases from J; bases unmatched to any gene: 6. Germline lookup yields CDR1 KGHDR and CDR2 SFDVKD. The CDR3 nucleotides are TGTGCCACCAGTGATCCTCGGACAGGGGGCGGAGAGACCCAGTACTTC. Residues: CATSDPRTGGGETQYF.

This clonotype was seen a handful of times. V gene TRBV5-1 combines with J gene TRBJ2-3, with TRBD1 identical over 8 bases. Germline assignment: CDR1 SGHRS and CDR2 YFSETQ. This CDR3 contains 16 residues. Losses at the gene ends were 4 bases for V and 0 bases for J; bases not matched to a gene: 7. Here the CDR3 DNA reads TGCGCCAGCAGCATAGGACAGGGCCTTAGCACAGATACGCAGTATTTT. It codes for CASSIGQGLSTDTQYF.

This clonotype has just a few counts. The V gene is TRBV12-3 or TRBV12-4, the J gene TRBJ2-1; possibly TRBD2 for D (6 bases). Trimming stripped 7 bases from V and 10 bases from J, with 20 bases between. The CDR3 sequence is 14 residues long. The CDR3 region has the DNA TGTGCCAGCACCCTGGGGCGGGGCCTTATGGAGCAGTTCTTC. The encoded protein is CASTLGRGLMEQFF.

The rearrangement links TRBV6-4 to TRBJ2-3; 10 nucleotides agree with TRBD2. Germline V gene sequence: CDR1 MRHNA, CDR2 SNTAGT. Trimming took 5 bases from V and 4 from J; bases not matched to a gene: 6. The length of the CDR3 is 15 residues. CDR3 DNA sequence: TGTGCCAGCAGTCCTACTAGCGGGAATCCAGATACGCAGTATTTT. It encodes CASSPTSGNPDTQYF.

The sample holds a few counts of this clonotype. The chain employs TRBV9 and TRBJ2-5, with TRBD2 as a possible D gene (5 bases). From germline, CDR1 is SGDLS and CDR2 YYNGEE. The CDR3 has 13 residues. Trimming left V 3 bases short and J 2 bases short, with 8 bases between. The CDR3 loop is CASSGTLQETQYF. DNA for the CDR3: TGTGCCAGCAGCGGGACTTTACAAGAGACCCAGTACTTC.

The J gene is TRBJ2-1, the V gene TRBV10-3; the match to TRBD1 covers 10 bases. The CDR3 runs 15 residues. Germline CDR1 and CDR2: ENHRY and SYGVKD. After removal of 8 bases from V and 3 bases from J, the junction contained 7 bases not matched to a gene. The CDR3 here is CAIQETGGYYNEQFF. The CDR3 nucleotides read TGTGCCATCCAGGAGACAGGGGGCTACTACAATGAGCAGTTCTTC.

The chain couples TRBV20-1 to TRBJ2-1; D is uncertain. V lost 1 base and J lost 7, with 17 bases in between. The CDR3 has 15 residues. The germline V gene has CDR1 DFQATT and CDR2 SNEGSKA (reference sequence). This CDR3 reads CSARAHVVAVNEQFF. In DNA, the CDR3 is TGCAGTGCTAGAGCCCACGTAGTGGCCGTGAATGAGCAGTTCTTC.

This chain uses TRBV27 with TRBJ2-7; D gene ambiguous. The CDR3 runs 16 residues. V shed 5 bases and J shed 2 bases, with 19 bases lying between them. Germline lookup yields CDR1 MNHEY and CDR2 SMNVEV (reference sequence). CDR3 in amino acids: CASSPSPLGTTYEQYF. For the CDR3, the DNA is TGTGCCAGCAGTCCATCCCCGTTGGGAACGACCTACGAGCAGTACTTC.

This clonotype has a handful of counts. The chain recombines TRBV20-1 with TRBJ1-1, with D possibly being TRBD1 (6 bases). Per the germline V gene, CDR1 is DFQATT and CDR2 is SNEGSKA (reference sequence). The CDR3 is 13 residues long. Trimming stripped 0 bases from V and 5 bases from J, with 10 bases between. The CDR3 DNA reads TGCAGTGCTAGAGACAGGGGATATACTGAAGCTTTCTTT. The encoded protein is CSARDRGYTEAFF.